This TCR beta chain was recovered during a study of blood T cell repertoires in COVID-19. The data were produced by immunoSEQ multiplex PCR, yet TCRdb's version contains in-frame clones alone and is incomplete. Of about 160,000 clones listed, about four fifths are singletons. There are a few counts of this clone. V lost 4 bases to trimming and J lost 8 bases, with 18 bases between them. The CDR3 consists of 14 residues. Germline-derived CDR1 and CDR2 are SGHNT and YYREEE (reference sequence). Sample: PBMCs or T cells enriched from blood (not recorded which). V usage is TRBV5-4 and J usage is TRBJ1-2; weak D call: TRBD1 (5 bases). The clonotype comes from a woman aged 60-75 years who had recovered from COVID-19. The CDR3 nucleotides read TGTGCCAGCAGCACATACCAGGGTTCTAAAGGCTACACCTTC. Translating it yields CASSTYQGSKGYTF.